This TCR beta chain was observed in a study of CD8+CD57+ T cells in acquired aplastic anemia. Study-level information: Quantities of DNA derived from sorted CD4+ and CD8+ cells averaged 3.2 ug.

V was pared by 5 bases and J by 12 bases, with 14 bases between. CDR1 is SGHTA and CDR2 is FQGNSA in the germline V gene. This CDR3 spans 12 amino acids. Flow cytometry had shown expanded CD8+CD57+ cells in the patients chosen for sequencing. Every one of the patients had aplastic anemia (severe, acquired). Both TCR beta VDJ combination and CDR3 sequence profiling were carried out. Genomic DNA was the template for this profiling. TCRdb passed the reads through MiXCR, listing each CDR3 protein once. Altogether roughly 220,000 distinct CDR3 sequences are present, more than 55% being singletons, with the ten largest covering roughly 53%.

The receptor was isolated from a human donor with aplastic anemia. This chain links TRBV7-2 with TRBJ2-1; D not certain. The sequencing sample was made of sorted CD4+, CD8+, or CD8+CD57+ T cells (not recorded which) from PBMCs. The CDR3 here is CASSPPWGMQFF. The CDR3 DNA sequence: TGTGCCAGCAGCCCGCCTTGGGGAATGCAGTTCTTC.